Given below is one T cell receptor beta chain in context. This CDR3 has 11 amino acids. From germline, CDR1 is MNHEY and CDR2 SVGAGI. V was pared by 8 bases and J by 9 bases, with 12 bases between. This sample is drawn from a study of blood T cell repertoires in COVID-19. Study-wide context: Italy, Spain and the United States were the sources of the convalescent and acute COVID-19 samples.

Clinical history as reported by participants underpinned cohort assignment. Participants in the exposed group had met a COVID-19 case in the 2 weeks before joining the study. Produced via immunoSEQ multiplex PCR; TCRdb's table is partial and in-frame only. The sample contains roughly 140,000 clones, under 90% of which appear only once. J is TRBJ2-3 and V is TRBV6-5; possibly TRBD1 for D (5 bases). The specimen was PBMCs or T cells enriched from blood (not recorded which). This TCR was sampled from a woman aged 18-29 years who had been exposed to COVID-19. The CDR3 here is CASGPKGTQYF. The CDR3 DNA follows: TGTGCCAGCGGTCCAAAGGGGACGCAGTATTTT.